Following are 4 T cell receptor beta chains from one sample sequenced in a study of T cells in Graves' hyperthyroidism and ophthalmopathy. Template material for amplifying TCR beta CDR3 regions consisted of RNA transcripts. When the TCR CDR3 underwent first-round RT-PCR, the HTBI primer set was used. TCRdb re-called the multiplex PCR reads with MiXCR, one entry per CDR3 protein. This sample has about 570,000 distinct CDR3 sequences, with roughly 46% found just once. The sequencing input was peripheral blood or thyroid tissue (not recorded which). The receptors originated from an adult woman with Graves' disease, either hyperthyroidism or ophthalmopathy (not recorded which).

This clonotype was seen at least ten times. The rearrangement joins TRBV10-3 to TRBJ1-1; maybe TRBD1 (5 bases). The CDR3 contains 13 residues. The ends were cut back, 11 bases at V and 1 base at J, with 14 bases in the middle. Germline V gives CDR1 ENHRY, CDR2 SYGVKD. The CDR3 DNA reads as TGTGCCGTCGGGGGAGGGAGGAACACTGAAGCTTTCTTT. This translates into CAVGGGRNTEAFF.

V usage is TRBV2 and J usage is TRBJ2-6; 8 bases are shared with TRBD1. From germline, CDR1 is SNHLY and CDR2 FYNNEI. Losses at the gene ends were 6 bases for V and 2 bases for J; bases not matched to a gene: 9. The CDR3 totals 17 residues. The CDR3 DNA reads TGTGCCAGCAGGCGAGGAACAGGGGGGCCTGGGGCCAACGTCCTGACTTTC. Its protein product is CASRRGTGGPGANVLTF.

This clonotype appeared once. The V call is TRBV5-1, the J call TRBJ2-7; TRBD2 matches at 7 bases. Trimming took 4 bases from V and 6 from J; bases not matched to a gene: 7. This CDR3 has 13 residues. The germline CDR1 and CDR2 sequences are SGHRS and YFSETQ. The CDR3 region has the DNA TGCGCCAGCAGCCGGACTAGTTCAACCGAGCAGTACTTC. It specifies CASSRTSSTEQYF.

This clonotype has ten or more counts. The J gene is TRBJ2-2, the V gene TRBV12-3 or TRBV12-4; D assignment may be TRBD1 or TRBD2 (5 bases each). This CDR3 spans 12 amino acids. CDR3 DNA sequence: TGTGCATCCGGGGCGGGCACCGGGGAGCTGTTTTTT. This codes for CASGAGTGELFF.